This TCR beta chain was captured by sequencing in a study of blood T cells in healthy people across ages. Overall study results and limits: Nothing was known about donor CMV status, and this possibly confounded expanded clonotype changes.

The CDR3 contains 15 residues. Germline CDR1 LGHDT, CDR2 YNNKEL (reference sequence). V dropped 3 bases and J dropped 4; count of bases not matched to a gene: 6. A J-beta primer mix and a sample-barcoded 5' primer were used in a second PCR of about 6 to 12 cycles. One entry per CDR3 protein results from TCRdb running MiXCR on the 5' RACE reads. The profile shows about 640,000 distinct CDR3 sequences, about 54% of them singletons. Every sample yielded at least 6.5 million isolated PBMCs. This clonotype was seen a few times. The target antigen is unknown. V and J are TRBV3-1 and TRBJ2-3; 8 bases map to TRBD1. The sequence came from a man between 60 and 70 years old in good health. The sequenced sample consisted of blood. The CDR3 coding sequence is TGTGCCAGCAGCCATTCCGGACAGGGACCAGATACGCAGTATTTT. It codes for CASSHSGQGPDTQYF.